A single sample gave rise to the 27 T cell receptor beta chains below, sequenced in a study of cytomegalovirus exposure and HLA in healthy donors. Here immunoSEQ multiplex PCR was the method, and the copy in TCRdb shows in-frame clones only, minus some. The data show over 200,000 clones, with around 78% seen just once and roughly 5.5% held by the top ten. The sample taken for sequencing was PBMCs. Source of these receptors: a woman between 18 and 29 years old in good health and CMV-seronegative.

This clone was detected a few times. The rearrangement links TRBV4-1 to TRBJ1-2, with D uncertain. The CDR3 sequence is 14 residues long. Between the trimmed V and J ends, which lost 1 base and 3 bases, there was a span of 9 bases. Per the germline V gene, CDR1 is MGHRA and CDR2 is YSYEKL. The CDR3 sequence: CASSQGPLDYGYTF. The CDR3 DNA sequence: TGCGCCAGCAGCCAAGGCCCCCTGGACTATGGCTACACCTTC.

This sequence joins TRBV6-5 and TRBJ2-1; TRBD2 matches 15 bases. This CDR3 has 15 amino acids. Per germline, CDR1 MNHEY and CDR2 SVGAGI. V gave up 3 bases and J gave up 13 bases; unmatched junction bases: 7. Here the CDR3 reads CASSYKGLAGGLQFF. The CDR3 bases are TGTGCCAGCAGTTATAAAGGACTAGCGGGGGGGTTACAGTTCTTC.

Here the CDR3 DNA reads TGTGCCAGTTCCCCGGGACAGGGGTGGGAGCAGTACTTC. Protein product: CASSPGQGWEQYF. This sequence joins TRBV19 and TRBJ2-7; 10 bases line up with TRBD1. CDR3 length equals 13 residues. V was pared by 8 bases and J by 7 bases, with 8 bases of the junction left unmatched. Germline CDR1 and CDR2: LNHDA and SQIVND (reference sequence).

This clone has just one count. This chain joins TRBV6-5 and TRBJ2-5, with D possibly matching TRBD2 (6 bases). Germline V CDR1 and CDR2: MNHEY, SVGAGI. The CDR3 is made up of 15 amino acids. The V and J ends lost 3 bases and 9 bases respectively, with 20 bases between them. The CDR3 protein is CASSYTPGEKWAQYF. In nucleotides, the CDR3 is TGTGCCAGCAGTTATACTCCGGGAGAGAAGTGGGCCCAGTACTTC.

The rearrangement uses TRBV18 and TRBJ2-3; no firm D call. V shed 3 bases and J shed 0 bases, with 10 bases lying between them. The CDR3 consists of 15 residues. The germline V gene encodes CDR1 KGHSH and CDR2 LQKENI. The CDR3 DNA reads TGTGCCAGCTCACCTGTCCCCGGGAGCACAGATACGCAGTATTTT. Translating it yields CASSPVPGSTDTQYF. The entire variable domain, with the rest obtained from reference TRBV18 and TRBJ2-3, is as follows: NAGVMQNPRHLVRRRGQEARLRCSPMKGHSHVYWYRQLPEEGLKFMVYLQKENIIDESGMPKERFSAEFPKEGPSILRIQQVVRGDSAAYFCASSPVPGSTDTQYFGPGTRLTVL.

This chain uses TRBV7-6 with TRBJ1-1; D perhaps matches TRBD1 (6 bases). Germline lookup yields CDR1 SGHVS and CDR2 FNYEAQ. Trimming left V 5 bases short and J 0 bases short, with 10 bases between. The CDR3 spans 14 residues. The CDR3 DNA follows: TGTGCCAGCAGCCCGGACAGACTGAACACTGAAGCTTTCTTT. Its translation: CASSPDRLNTEAFF.

V gene TRBV4-1 combines with J gene TRBJ1-5; TRBD1 matches at 9 bases. In germline, CDR1 is MGHRA, CDR2 YSYEKL. Trimming removed 3 bases from V and 9 bases from J; junction bases left unmatched: 6. This CDR3 region has 14 residues. In DNA form, the CDR3 reads TGCGCCAGCAGCCAGCTGGGACAGGGTTGGCCCCAGCATTTT. Its translation is CASSQLGQGWPQHF.

V is TRBV28 and J is TRBJ2-1, with D unresolved. The CDR3 spans 14 residues. Germline CDR1 and CDR2: MDHEN and SYDVKM. V lost 6 bases, J lost 6 bases, and 15 bases lay in between. CDR3 in amino acids: CASSPSLGFNEQFF. Here the CDR3 DNA reads TGTGCCAGCAGCCCCTCGTTAGGTTTCAATGAGCAGTTCTTC.

The rearrangement uses TRBV6-6 and TRBJ2-2, with 11 positions matching TRBD2. Germline V CDR1 and CDR2: MNHNY, SVGAGI (reference sequence). This CDR3 region has 16 residues. Losses at the gene ends were 6 bases for V and 1 base for J; bases not matched to a gene: 4. The CDR3 loop reads CASRTTSGGNTGELFF. In DNA form, the CDR3 reads TGTGCCAGCAGAACTACTAGCGGGGGGAACACCGGGGAGCTGTTTTTT.

The genes are TRBV28 and TRBJ1-1; a possible D gene is TRBD1 (6 bases). V gave up 5 bases and J gave up 3 bases, with 7 bases separating them. Germline lookup yields CDR1 MDHEN and CDR2 SYDVKM. The CDR3 contains 12 residues. CDR3 coding DNA: TGTGCCAGCAGTGAGGGGGACACTGAAGCTTTCTTT. As protein: CASSEGDTEAFF.

Comment on this clone: This CDR3 is also generated by other DNA sequences in the sample. V and J are TRBV29-1 and TRBJ2-7; TRBD2 matches 12 bases. V shed 7 bases and J 2 bases; nucleotides not matched to a gene: 3. CDR1 SQVTM and CDR2 ANQGSEA come from the germline V gene. The CDR3 consists of 13 residues. CDR3 sequence (DNA): TGCAGCGCTCGGACTAGCGGGACCTACGAGCAGTACTTC. Encoded protein: CSARTSGTYEQYF.

The gene calls are TRBV29-1 and TRBJ1-1; D is unresolved. Trimming removed 7 bases at V and 5 bases at J, with 14 bases between. This CDR3 is 12 amino acids long. Looked up from germline, CDR1 is SQVTM and CDR2 is ANQGSEA. The CDR3 DNA reads as TGCAGCGGCCTCGAGACGAGAACTGAAGCTTTCTTT. It yields the protein CSGLETRTEAFF. Using reference TRBV29-1 and TRBJ1-1 for the parts outside the CDR3, the full variable domain is SAVISQKPSRDICQRGTSLTIQCQVDSQVTMMFWYRQQPGQSLTLIATANQGSEATYESGFVIDKFPISRPNLTFSTLTVSNMSPEDSSIYLCSGLETRTEAFFGQGTRLTVV.

The J gene is TRBJ2-1, the V gene TRBV25-1; weak D call: TRBD1 (6 bases). CDR3 size: 12 residues. V was trimmed by 0 bases and J by 10 bases, leaving 7 bases between them. The germline V gene has CDR1 MGHDK and CDR2 SYGVNS. The CDR3 DNA is TGTGCCAGCAGTGAATATCAGGGGGAGCAGTTCTTC. Protein product: CASSEYQGEQFF.

This clone was seen just once. This chain connects TRBV6-5 to TRBJ1-5; 7 positions match TRBD1. Germline V CDR1 and CDR2: MNHEY, SVGAGI. This CDR3 comprises 14 residues. V gave up 6 bases and J gave up 3 bases; unmatched junction bases: 5. The CDR3 sequence is CASSSTGYNQPQHF. The DNA of the CDR3 is TGTGCCAGCAGCTCGACAGGGTACAATCAGCCCCAGCATTTT.

The V and J genes are TRBV11-2 and TRBJ2-7; D remains unclear. The germline CDR1 and CDR2 sequences are SGHAT and FQNNGV. The CDR3 is 16 amino acids. V gave up 4 bases and J gave up 2 bases, with 18 bases separating them. CDR3 residues: CASSSLPPRFAYEQYF. The CDR3 DNA sequence: TGTGCCAGCAGCTCCCTACCCCCCAGGTTCGCCTACGAGCAGTACTTC.

This chain links TRBV11-2 with TRBJ2-5; TRBD1 agrees at 7 bases. V was pared by 4 bases and J by 4 bases, with 3 bases of the junction left unmatched. The CDR3 spans 13 residues. The V gene's germline CDR1 is SGHAT and CDR2 FQNNGV. CDR3 region: CASSSTGIETQYF. Here the CDR3 DNA reads TGTGCCAGCAGCTCGACAGGGATAGAGACCCAGTACTTC.

The V gene is TRBV2, the J gene TRBJ1-1; maybe TRBD1 (5 bases). Germline lookup yields CDR1 SNHLY and CDR2 FYNNEI. There are 14 residues in the CDR3. V was clipped by 4 bases and J by 6 bases, with 15 bases between them. The CDR3 region has the DNA TGTGCCAGCAGTGGGGGCGTGGACTTCGCTGAAGCTTTCTTT. Protein: CASSGGVDFAEAFF.

This rearrangement joins TRBV6-6 to TRBJ2-3; perhaps TRBD2 as D (5 bases). There are 13 residues in the CDR3. Germline CDR1 MNHNY, CDR2 SVGAGI (reference sequence). V dropped 7 bases and J dropped 1 base, with 9 bases sitting between them. The CDR3 region is CASTPLGTDTQYF. The CDR3 bases are TGTGCCAGCACCCCACTAGGCACAGATACGCAGTATTTT.

J is TRBJ2-2 and V is TRBV6-1, with D maybe TRBD1 (5 bases). Trimming took off 1 base at V and 6 bases at J, with 12 bases between the two ends. In germline, CDR1 is MNHNS, CDR2 SASEGT. The CDR3 sequence is 15 residues long. Written as DNA, the CDR3 is TGTGCCAGCAGTGAAGTTGTCAGGGCTGCCGGGGAGCTGTTTTTT. This codes for CASSEVVRAAGELFF.

This chain connects TRBV6-5 to TRBJ1-2, with D possibly being TRBD1 (6 bases). V lost 11 bases, J lost 4 bases, and 20 bases lay in between. CDR3 size: 14 residues. In germline, CDR1 is MNHEY, CDR2 SVGAGI. The CDR3 loop is CAVFSRDKGYGYTF. Here the CDR3 DNA reads TGTGCCGTTTTCTCCCGGGACAAAGGCTATGGCTACACCTTC.

The genes are TRBV9 and TRBJ2-3; D assignment may be TRBD1 or TRBD2 (5 bases each). Germline CDR1 is SGDLS and CDR2 is YYNGEE. This CDR3 is built from 15 residues. Trimming removed 1 base from V and 4 bases from J, with 13 bases in between. The CDR3 bases are TGTGCCAGCAGCGTATGGAAGGGGACGGCAGATACGCAGTATTTT. It codes for CASSVWKGTADTQYF.

This chain's CDR3 is CASSEIGRNVGELFF. CDR3 bases: TGTGCCAGCAGTGAAATAGGACGGAATGTCGGGGAGCTGTTTTTT. The chain uses TRBV25-1 and TRBJ2-2; D gene ambiguous. Per germline, CDR1 MGHDK and CDR2 SYGVNS. CDR3 length: 15 residues. Trimming pared 2 bases from V and 7 bases from J, leaving 14 bases between.

V is TRBV27 and J is TRBJ2-7; D not certain. There are 14 residues in the CDR3. V shed 6 bases and J shed 3 bases, with 15 bases lying between them. CDR1 and CDR2 (germline): MNHEY, SMNVEV (reference sequence). DNA for the CDR3: TGTGCCAGCAGACCTCGCGGACCGATCTACGAGCAGTACTTC. It encodes CASRPRGPIYEQYF.

The chain carries TRBV4-1 and TRBJ2-6, with 15 bases that match TRBD2. Germline V gene data show CDR1 as MGHRA and CDR2 as YSYEKL. With V trimmed by 4 bases and J by 4 bases, 5 bases remained unmatched. The CDR3 runs to 18 residues. The CDR3 reads CASSRTSGRATGANVLTF. In DNA form, the CDR3 reads TGCGCCAGCAGCCGGACTAGCGGGAGGGCCACCGGGGCCAACGTCCTGACTTTC.

The V gene is TRBV5-6, the J gene TRBJ2-7; D not certain. Trimming pared 4 bases from V and 7 bases from J, leaving 15 bases between. In germline, CDR1 is SGHDT, CDR2 YYEEEE. This CDR3 is 13 amino acids long. Written as DNA, the CDR3 is TGTGCCAGCAGCGCCTTCCACTCCTCAGAGCAGTACTTC. This codes for CASSAFHSSEQYF.

The rearrangement joins TRBV2 to TRBJ1-1; D unresolved. Germline lookup yields CDR1 SNHLY and CDR2 FYNNEI. The V and J ends lost 7 bases and 5 bases respectively, with 23 bases between them. CDR3 size: 16 residues. CDR3 bases: TGTGCCAGCAACTTCCTCCCGCCGGATTTTAGTACTGAAGCTTTCTTT. Translation gives CASNFLPPDFSTEAFF.

The chain couples TRBV6-6 to TRBJ1-4; no reliable D call. The germline V gene has CDR1 MNHNY and CDR2 SVGAGI (reference sequence). Trimming removed 2 bases at V and 8 bases at J, with 6 bases between. This CDR3 contains 12 residues. The CDR3 region is CASSYAREKLFF. The CDR3 DNA sequence: TGTGCCAGCAGTTACGCTAGAGAAAAACTGTTTTTT.